The 23 T cell receptor beta chains presented below share a single source sample, sequenced in a study of STAT5B mutations in CD4+ large granular lymphocyte leukemia (dated by TCRdb to 2021 to 2024). Libraries were made using the immunoSEQ multiplex PCR assay. TCRdb stores this immuneACCESS table with in-frame sequences only. Part of the clones is absent; in the studies checked, under half of the shortfall reflects unresolved V genes, and no reason is known for the rest. Here the sample has almost 30,000 clones; around 85% occur a single time. Approximately 6.2% of the sample rests with the top ten. The specimen sequenced was CD4+ T cells from blood buffy coats. These receptors were collected from a human donor in good health.

This chain connects TRBV14 to TRBJ2-1, with D maybe TRBD1 (6 bases). The V and J ends lost 5 bases and 12 bases respectively, with 14 bases between them. This CDR3 comprises 12 residues. From germline, CDR1 is SGHDN and CDR2 FVKESK. CDR3 coding DNA: TGTGCCAGCAGCGGGACATCCTCTGGGCAGTTCTTC. Translated, it gives CASSGTSSGQFF.

The chain joins TRBV7-9 to TRBJ2-3; either TRBD1 or TRBD2 may supply D (6 bases each). Germline CDR1 reads SEHNR; CDR2 reads FQNEAQ (reference sequence). The V gene lost 1 base and the J gene lost 1 base, with 15 bases spanning the gap. This CDR3 region has 17 residues. The CDR3 is CASSLDSVGGRTDTQYF. The CDR3 nucleotides read TGTGCCAGCAGCTTAGATTCGGTTGGGGGGCGCACAGATACGCAGTATTTT.

The gene calls are TRBV5-1 and TRBJ1-1; tentative D call: TRBD1 (6 bases). Germline loops: CDR1 SGHRS, CDR2 YFSETQ. The V gene lost 2 bases and the J gene lost 12 bases, with 23 bases spanning the gap. CDR3 length: 15 amino acids. CDR3 DNA: TGCGCCAGCAGCTTCATATCTCAGGGGTCGAGAGAGACTTTCTTT. Amino acids: CASSFISQGSRETFF.

V usage is TRBV19 and J usage is TRBJ2-1; D assignment may be TRBD1 or TRBD2 (5 bases each). The V end was cut by 9 bases, the J end by 6 bases, with 27 bases between. Germline assignment: CDR1 LNHDA and CDR2 SQIVND (reference sequence). This CDR3 region has 17 residues. CDR3 nucleotides: TGTGCCAGCCATATTGGCGAGGGCAGGGTGGCTGGCAATGAGCAGTTCTTC. It yields the protein CASHIGEGRVAGNEQFF. Supplemented by reference TRBV19 and TRBJ2-1, the full variable domain reads DGGITQSPKYLFRKEGQNVTLSCEQNLNHDAMYWYRQDPGQGLRLIYYSQIVNDFQKGDIAEGYSVSREKKESFPLTVTSAQKNPTAFYLCASHIGEGRVAGNEQFFGPGTRLTVL.

V usage is TRBV10-3 and J usage is TRBJ1-4, with 7 bases fitting TRBD1. The CDR3 loop spans 14 amino acids. V dropped 6 bases and J dropped 3; count of bases not matched to a gene: 4. The germline CDR1 and CDR2 sequences are ENHRY and SYGVKD. CDR3 amino acids: CAIRAGTANEKLFF. Here the CDR3 DNA reads TGTGCCATCAGGGCCGGGACAGCTAATGAAAAACTGTTTTTT.

This sequence joins TRBV25-1 and TRBJ2-7; 7 bases are shared with TRBD2. The CDR3 contains 14 residues. Germline lookup yields CDR1 MGHDK and CDR2 SYGVNS. The junction had 11 bases not matched to a gene; V was cut back by 6 bases and J by 6 bases. CDR3 sequence (DNA): TGTGCCAGCAGGGGGGGGGTGAGGGAAGCCGAGCAGTACTTC. It translates to CASRGGVREAEQYF.

The chain carries TRBV6-6 and TRBJ1-5; D is ambiguous. Looked up from germline, CDR1 is MNHNY and CDR2 is SVGAGI (reference sequence). This CDR3 has 12 residues. Trimming stripped 5 bases from V and 3 bases from J, with 5 bases between. CDR3 amino acids: CASSLDNQPQHF. The CDR3 DNA reads as TGTGCCAGCAGTCTGGACAATCAGCCCCAGCATTTT.

The V call is TRBV6-5, the J call TRBJ1-1; a weak D match, TRBD1 (6 bases). Trimming cost V 2 bases and J 4 bases, with 11 bases left between them. The length of the CDR3 is 14 residues. Germline assignment: CDR1 MNHEY and CDR2 SVGAGI. As DNA, the CDR3 is TGTGCCAGCAGTTACAGGGGGAGGGGCACTGAAGCTTTCTTT. The encoded protein is CASSYRGRGTEAFF.

V and J are TRBV9 and TRBJ1-2; D is unresolved. The CDR3 has 15 amino acids. V gave up 0 bases and J gave up 2 bases, with 11 bases separating them. CDR1 and CDR2 from the germline V gene are SGDLS and YYNGEE. The CDR3 DNA follows: TGTGCCAGCAGCGTAGCCTCAGATCAGAACTATGGCTACACCTTC. It encodes CASSVASDQNYGYTF. The full variable domain, with the rest looked up from reference TRBV9 and TRBJ1-2, is DSGVTQTPKHLITATGQRVTLRCSPRSGDLSVYWYQQSLDQGLQFLIQYYNGEERAKGNILERFSAQQFPDLHSELNLSSLELGDSALYFCASSVASDQNYGYTFGSGTRLTVV.

The chain joins TRBV6-1 to TRBJ1-2, with D maybe TRBD1 (5 bases). Trimming removed 6 bases from V and 4 bases from J, with 12 bases in between. This CDR3 comprises 13 residues. CDR1 and CDR2 (germline): MNHNS, SASEGT. The CDR3 here is CASRPQDFYGYTF. The CDR3 DNA follows: TGTGCCAGCAGGCCACAGGACTTCTATGGCTACACCTTC.

The V call is TRBV28, the J call TRBJ1-2; D unclear. CDR3 length: 14 residues. CDR1 and CDR2 (germline): MDHEN, SYDVKM. V shed 5 bases and J shed 2 bases, with 12 bases lying between them. The DNA for the CDR3 is TGTGCCAGCAGTGGTTCGGAGTACAACTATGGCTACACCTTC. Translated: CASSGSEYNYGYTF.

This chain links TRBV11-3 with TRBJ2-2; tentatively, D is TRBD2 (5 bases). Trimming shortened V by 5 bases and J by 1 base, and 8 bases separated the two germline ends. The CDR3 has 14 amino acids. The germline V gene has CDR1 SGHNT and CDR2 YENEEA. The CDR3 is CASSVRGNTGELFF. As DNA, the CDR3 is TGTGCCAGCAGCGTACGGGGGAACACCGGGGAGCTGTTTTTT.

The chain couples TRBV10-2 to TRBJ1-1, with D possibly matching TRBD1 (5 bases). The CDR3 consists of 13 residues. The germline CDR1 and CDR2 sequences are WSHSY and SAAADI. V shed 5 bases and J shed 0 bases, with 7 bases lying between them. The chain's CDR3 is CASSRQMNTEAFF. In nucleotides, the CDR3 is TGCGCCAGCAGTCGACAGATGAACACTGAAGCTTTCTTT.

This clone was observed a single time. The chain is built from TRBV4-3 and TRBJ2-3, with TRBD2 matching 10 bases. CDR3 length: 16 residues. V was pared by 1 base and J by 5 bases, with 6 bases of the junction left unmatched. Germline assignment: CDR1 LGHNA and CDR2 YSLEER. CDR3 nucleotides: TGCGCCAGCAGCCAAGTTCCAGCGGGGGGGGGAGATACGCAGTATTTT. Translation gives CASSQVPAGGGDTQYF.

This clone was seen once. V is TRBV4-1 and J is TRBJ1-1; TRBD1 matches 8 bases. The germline V gene has CDR1 MGHRA and CDR2 YSYEKL. The CDR3 contains 15 residues. V shed 4 bases and J 4 bases; nucleotides not matched to a gene: 8. The CDR3 nucleotides read TGCGCCAGCAGCCGCTCAGGGGGCTCGACCACTGAAGCTTTCTTT. It codes for CASSRSGGSTTEAFF.

This clone was seen only once. This chain uses TRBV28 with TRBJ1-5; no firm D call. This CDR3 has 12 residues. Looked up from germline, CDR1 is MDHEN and CDR2 is SYDVKM. The germline V and J ends were trimmed by 8 bases and 5 bases, with 10 bases remaining between them. The CDR3 sequence is CASLAPHQPQHF. The CDR3 bases are TGTGCCAGCTTGGCCCCCCATCAGCCCCAGCATTTT.

The chain is built from TRBV28 and TRBJ1-5; D is unresolved. V lost 4 bases to trimming and J lost 8 bases, with 9 bases between them. The length of the CDR3 is 12 residues. Germline assignment: CDR1 MDHEN and CDR2 SYDVKM. The CDR3 DNA sequence: TGTGCCAGCAGTTCCCCTCAGGAGCCCCAGCATTTT. It encodes CASSSPQEPQHF.

The chain recombines TRBV2 with TRBJ2-1, with D uncertain. V lost 3 bases and J lost 3, with 12 bases in between. The CDR3 is 15 amino acids. The germline V gene encodes CDR1 SNHLY and CDR2 FYNNEI. CDR3 residues: CASSERQDHYNEQFF. The CDR3 bases are TGTGCCAGCAGTGAGCGGCAGGACCACTACAATGAGCAGTTCTTC.

V and J are TRBV7-2 and TRBJ2-1; TRBD2 matches 7 bases. V shed 4 bases, J shed 6 bases, and the junction held 6 bases outside the gene matches. The CDR3 consists of 14 residues. CDR1 is SGHTA and CDR2 is FQGNSA in the germline V gene. The CDR3 coding sequence is TGTGCCAGCAGCTCGCCCCTAGCGGTCAATGAGCAGTTCTTC. Its translation: CASSSPLAVNEQFF.

This clone qualifies as medium-sized (0.01 to 0.1%). The J gene is TRBJ1-5, the V gene TRBV4-2; the match to TRBD1 covers 9 bases. Germline V lookup: CDR1 LGHNA, CDR2 YNFKEQ. The V segment lost 0 bases and the J segment 7 bases; nucleotides outside the gene matches: 4. This CDR3 contains 15 residues. CDR3 residues: CASSQEGQGGQPQHF. The CDR3 region has the DNA TGTGCCAGCAGCCAAGAGGGACAGGGTGGCCAGCCCCAGCATTTT.

This clone was detected a few times. V gene TRBV29-1 combines with J gene TRBJ2-2; 13 bases match TRBD2. The CDR3 consists of 14 residues. The germline V gene has CDR1 SQVTM and CDR2 ANQGSEA. V was clipped by 6 bases and J by 5 bases; unmatched bases: 3. The CDR3 nucleotides are TGCAGCGTCGCGGGACTAGCGGGAACCGGGGAGCTGTTTTTT. It is translated as CSVAGLAGTGELFF.

The chain carries TRBV28 and TRBJ1-6; D gene uncertain. CDR1 and CDR2 from the germline V gene are MDHEN and SYDVKM. V lost 4 bases and J lost 7, with 14 bases in between. The CDR3 sequence is 15 residues long. The CDR3 reads CASSYWFGRNSPLHF. DNA for the CDR3: TGTGCCAGCAGTTATTGGTTTGGGAGGAATTCACCCCTCCACTTT.

This clone was detected a few times. The gene calls are TRBV25-1 and TRBJ1-1, with D tentatively TRBD1 (5 bases). The V and J ends lost 8 bases and 6 bases respectively, with 19 bases between them. The CDR3 has 14 residues. CDR1 and CDR2 from the germline V gene are MGHDK and SYGVNS. The chain's CDR3 is CASGGMEAEAEAFF. The CDR3 region has the DNA TGTGCCAGCGGGGGGATGGAGGCAGAGGCTGAAGCTTTCTTT.